The sequence of this T cell receptor (beta chain) was determined in a study of blood T cell repertoires in COVID-19. Overall study context: Samples taken during acute and convalescent COVID-19 were collected in the United States, Italy and Spain. T cells, B-cell-depleted T cells, or PBMCs provided the cDNA or gDNA that served as material.

The CDR3 is 16 amino acids. Trimming cost V 2 bases and J 9 bases; bases outside gene matches: 13. Germline values: CDR1 SGHTA, CDR2 FQGTGA. Original processing notes: Reference gene primer amplification yielded estimated nucleated cell counts. Sequenced by immunoSEQ multiplex PCR; TCRdb stores in-frame clones only, minus some. V and J calls and clone size are as listed in that table; D and trimming were resolved from the DNA. Of 100,000 to 150,000 clones in the sample, roughly 83% were seen once. The source material was peripheral blood. V gene TRBV7-3 combines with J gene TRBJ2-1; 7 bases agree with TRBD2. This clonotype originated in a man aged 40-55 years with active or convalescent COVID-19. The CDR3 protein is CASSLGGGHGVGEQFF. In DNA form, the CDR3 reads TGTGCCAGCAGCTTAGGGGGAGGGCATGGCGTCGGTGAGCAGTTCTTC. Combining the CDR3 with reference TRBV7-3 and TRBJ2-1 gives the whole variable domain GAGVSQTPSNKVTEKGKYVELRCDPISGHTALYWYRQSLGQGPEFLIYFQGTGAADDSGLPNDRFFAVRPEGSVSTLKIQRTERGDSAVYLCASSLGGGHGVGEQFFGPGTRLTVL.